This section outlines one T cell receptor beta chain sequence together with its context. The sample has other DNA sequences that encode this CDR3 too. The data were obtained in a study of OX40 agonist ivuxolimab in advanced cancers. There are 15 residues in the CDR3. Germline V lookup: CDR1 KGHSH, CDR2 LQKENI. V dropped 2 bases and J dropped 8; count of bases not matched to a gene: 6. The assay was immunoSEQ multiplex PCR, and TCRdb's table has in-frame clones only and misses some. Of 85,000 to 100,000 clones listed, approximately 86% are singletons. Sampled blood was obtained at baseline, cycle 4 day 1, and cycle 7 day 1.

The clonotype originates from an adult with an advanced solid tumor such as melanoma, head and neck, liver or kidney cancer. This material consisted of CD4+ or CD8+ T cells sorted from blood, taken in a trial of the OX40 agonist ivuxolimab. The V and J genes are TRBV18 and TRBJ1-4; 9 nucleotides agree with TRBD1. CDR3 sequence: CASSPYRGLREKLFF. The CDR3 region has the DNA TGTGCCAGCTCACCATACAGGGGGCTGCGGGAAAAACTGTTTTTT. Drawing the rest from reference TRBV18 and TRBJ1-4, the complete variable domain is NAGVMQNPRHLVRRRGQEARLRCSPMKGHSHVYWYRQLPEEGLKFMVYLQKENIIDESGMPKERFSAEFPKEGPSILRIQQVVRGDSAAYFCASSPYRGLREKLFFGSGTQLSVL.